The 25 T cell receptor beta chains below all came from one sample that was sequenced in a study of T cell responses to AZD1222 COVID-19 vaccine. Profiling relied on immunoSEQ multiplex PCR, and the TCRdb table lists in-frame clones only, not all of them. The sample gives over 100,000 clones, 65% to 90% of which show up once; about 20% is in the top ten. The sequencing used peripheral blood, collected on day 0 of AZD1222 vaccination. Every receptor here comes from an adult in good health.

The CDR3 bases are TGTGCTAGTGGTTTATCCCGGGAAGAGACCCAGTACTTC. This gives the protein CASGLSREETQYF. The chain links TRBV12-5 to TRBJ2-5, with D unclear. Germline assignment: CDR1 LGHNT and CDR2 FRNRAP. The CDR3 is 13 amino acids. Between the trimmed V and J ends, which lost 3 bases and 3 bases, there was a span of 8 bases.

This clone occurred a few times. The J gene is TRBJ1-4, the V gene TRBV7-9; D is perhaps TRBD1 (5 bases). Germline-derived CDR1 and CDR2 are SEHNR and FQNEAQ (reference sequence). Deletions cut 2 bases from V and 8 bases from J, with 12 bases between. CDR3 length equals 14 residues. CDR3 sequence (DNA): TGTGCCAGCAGCTTACAGGGCACGTCCGAAAAACTGTTTTTT. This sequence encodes CASSLQGTSEKLFF.

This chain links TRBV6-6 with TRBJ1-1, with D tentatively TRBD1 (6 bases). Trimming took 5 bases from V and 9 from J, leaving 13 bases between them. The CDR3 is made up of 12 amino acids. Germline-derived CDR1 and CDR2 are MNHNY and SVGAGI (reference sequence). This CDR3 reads CASSGLTGKAFF. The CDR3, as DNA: TGTGCCAGCAGTGGCCTCACAGGGAAAGCTTTCTTT.

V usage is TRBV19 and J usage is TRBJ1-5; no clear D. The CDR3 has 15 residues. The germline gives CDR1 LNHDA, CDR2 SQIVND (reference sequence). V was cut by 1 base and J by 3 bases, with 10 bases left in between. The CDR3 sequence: CASSIAGTLNQPQHF. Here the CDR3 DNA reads TGTGCCAGTAGTATAGCCGGCACTCTCAATCAGCCCCAGCATTTT.

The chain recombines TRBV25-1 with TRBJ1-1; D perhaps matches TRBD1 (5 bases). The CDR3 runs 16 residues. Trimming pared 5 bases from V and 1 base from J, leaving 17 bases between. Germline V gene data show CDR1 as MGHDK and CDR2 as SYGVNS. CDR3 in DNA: TGTGCCAGCAGTCCCACGGGGCGGTCCCAGAACACTGAAGCTTTCTTT. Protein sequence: CASSPTGRSQNTEAFF. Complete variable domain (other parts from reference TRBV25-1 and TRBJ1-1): EADIYQTPRYLVIGTGKKITLECSQTMGHDKMYWYQQDPGMELHLIHYSYGVNSTEKGDLSSESTVSRIRTEHFPLTLESARPSHTSQYLCASSPTGRSQNTEAFFGQGTRLTVV.

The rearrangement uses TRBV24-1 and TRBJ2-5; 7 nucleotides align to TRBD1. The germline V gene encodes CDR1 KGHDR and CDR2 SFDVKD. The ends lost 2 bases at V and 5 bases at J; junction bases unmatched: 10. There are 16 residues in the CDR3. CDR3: CATSDSTGSPGETQYF. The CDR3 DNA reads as TGTGCCACCAGTGATTCGACAGGGTCCCCGGGGGAGACCCAGTACTTC.

The CDR3 bases are TGTGCCAGCAGCCCGGGACTAGCGGGGGGGTTGAACACAGATACGCAGTATTTT. Amino acids: CASSPGLAGGLNTDTQYF. The chain couples TRBV7-6 to TRBJ2-3; 16 nucleotides match TRBD2. Germline CDR1 reads SGHVS; CDR2 reads FNYEAQ. V lost 5 bases, J lost 2 bases, and 7 bases stayed unmatched. CDR3 length equals 18 residues. The full variable domain, its missing parts supplied by reference TRBV7-6 and TRBJ2-3, is GAGVSQSPRYKVTKRGQDVALRCDPISGHVSLYWYRQALGQGPEFLTYFNYEAQQDKSGLPNDRFSAERPEGSISTLTIQRTEQRDSAMYRCASSPGLAGGLNTDTQYFGPGTRLTVL.

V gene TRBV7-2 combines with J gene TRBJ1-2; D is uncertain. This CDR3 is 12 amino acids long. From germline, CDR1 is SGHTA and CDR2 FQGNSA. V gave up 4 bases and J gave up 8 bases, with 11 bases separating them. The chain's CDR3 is CASSSTIWGYTF. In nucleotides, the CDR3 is TGTGCCAGCAGCTCGACGATTTGGGGCTACACCTTC.

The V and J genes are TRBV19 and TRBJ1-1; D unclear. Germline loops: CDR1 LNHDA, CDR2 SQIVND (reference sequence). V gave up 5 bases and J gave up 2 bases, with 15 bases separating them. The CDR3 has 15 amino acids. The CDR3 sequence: CASSLKGGGNTEAFF. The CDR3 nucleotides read TGTGCCAGTAGTCTCAAAGGCGGTGGAAACACTGAAGCTTTCTTT.

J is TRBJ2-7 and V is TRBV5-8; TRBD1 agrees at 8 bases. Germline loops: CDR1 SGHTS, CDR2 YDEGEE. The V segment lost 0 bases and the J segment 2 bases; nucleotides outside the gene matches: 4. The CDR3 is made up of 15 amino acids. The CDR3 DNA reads TGTGCCAGCAGCTTGGGGGACAGGATAACCTACGAGCAGTACTTC. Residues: CASSLGDRITYEQYF.

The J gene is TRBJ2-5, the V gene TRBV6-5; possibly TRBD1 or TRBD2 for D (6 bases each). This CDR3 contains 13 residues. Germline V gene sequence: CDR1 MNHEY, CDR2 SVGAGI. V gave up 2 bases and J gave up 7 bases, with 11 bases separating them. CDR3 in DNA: TGTGCCAGCAGTTACCCCGGGGGCTTGACCCAGTACTTC. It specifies CASSYPGGLTQYF.

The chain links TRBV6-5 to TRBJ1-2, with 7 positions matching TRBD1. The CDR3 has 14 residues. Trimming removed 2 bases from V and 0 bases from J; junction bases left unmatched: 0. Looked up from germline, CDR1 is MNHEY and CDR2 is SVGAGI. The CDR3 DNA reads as TGTGCCAGCAGTTACGGGACAGCTAACTATGGCTACACCTTC. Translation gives CASSYGTANYGYTF.

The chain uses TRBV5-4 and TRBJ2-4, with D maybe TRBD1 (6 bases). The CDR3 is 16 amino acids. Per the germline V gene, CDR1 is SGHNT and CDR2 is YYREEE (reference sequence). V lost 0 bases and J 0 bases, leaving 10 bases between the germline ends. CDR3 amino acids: CASSLGDTLAKNIQYF. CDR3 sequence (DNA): TGTGCCAGCAGCTTGGGGGACACATTAGCCAAAAACATTCAGTACTTC.

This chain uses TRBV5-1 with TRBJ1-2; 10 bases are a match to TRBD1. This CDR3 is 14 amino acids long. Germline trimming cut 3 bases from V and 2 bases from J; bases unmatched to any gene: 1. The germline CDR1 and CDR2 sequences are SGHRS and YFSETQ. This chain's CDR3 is CASSWGQGNYGYTF. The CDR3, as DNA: TGCGCCAGCAGCTGGGGACAGGGGAACTATGGCTACACCTTC.

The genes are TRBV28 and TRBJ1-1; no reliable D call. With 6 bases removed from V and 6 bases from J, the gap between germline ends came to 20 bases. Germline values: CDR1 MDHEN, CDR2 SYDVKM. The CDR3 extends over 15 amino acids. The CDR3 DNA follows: TGTGCCAGCAGCTCCGTCCGGGTCAGTCACGCTGAAGCTTTCTTT. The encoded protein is CASSSVRVSHAEAFF. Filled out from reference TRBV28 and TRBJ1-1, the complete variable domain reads DVKVTQSSRYLVKRTGEKVFLECVQDMDHENMFWYRQDPGLGLRLIYFSYDVKMKEKGDIPEGYSVSREKKERFSLILESASTNQTSMYLCASSSVRVSHAEAFFGQGTRLTVV.

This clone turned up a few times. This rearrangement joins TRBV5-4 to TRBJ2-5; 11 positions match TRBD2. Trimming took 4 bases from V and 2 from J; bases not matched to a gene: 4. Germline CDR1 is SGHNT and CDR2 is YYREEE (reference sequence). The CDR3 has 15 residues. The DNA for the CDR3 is TGTGCCAGCAGCCCGACTAGCGGGGAACAAGAGACCCAGTACTTC. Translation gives CASSPTSGEQETQYF.

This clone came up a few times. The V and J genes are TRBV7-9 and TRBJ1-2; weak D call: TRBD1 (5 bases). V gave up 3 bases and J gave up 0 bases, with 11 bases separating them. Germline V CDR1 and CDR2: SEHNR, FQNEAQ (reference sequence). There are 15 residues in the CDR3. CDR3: CASSLSGAANYGYTF. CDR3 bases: TGTGCCAGCAGCTTGTCTGGGGCAGCTAACTATGGCTACACCTTC.

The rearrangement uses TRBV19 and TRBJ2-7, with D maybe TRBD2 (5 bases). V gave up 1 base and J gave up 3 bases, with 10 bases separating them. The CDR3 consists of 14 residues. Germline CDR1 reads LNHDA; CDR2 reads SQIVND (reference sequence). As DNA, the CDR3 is TGTGCCAGTAGTATAGGATGGGAGTTCTACGAGCAGTACTTC. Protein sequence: CASSIGWEFYEQYF.

In nucleotides, the CDR3 is TGTGCCAGCAGCCAAGGGGGCCAGTCTGAAGCTTTCTTT. It translates to CASSQGGQSEAFF. The rearrangement joins TRBV7-9 to TRBJ1-1; the match to TRBD1 covers 7 bases. V was clipped by 5 bases and J by 6 bases; unmatched bases: 6. CDR3 length: 13 amino acids. CDR1 is SEHNR, CDR2 FQNEAQ, per germline (reference sequence).

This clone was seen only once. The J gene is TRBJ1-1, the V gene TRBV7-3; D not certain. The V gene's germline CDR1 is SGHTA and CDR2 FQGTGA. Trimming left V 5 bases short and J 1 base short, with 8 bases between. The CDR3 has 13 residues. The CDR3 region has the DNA TGTGCCAGCAGCCTCCAGCCGAACACTGAAGCTTTCTTT. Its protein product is CASSLQPNTEAFF.

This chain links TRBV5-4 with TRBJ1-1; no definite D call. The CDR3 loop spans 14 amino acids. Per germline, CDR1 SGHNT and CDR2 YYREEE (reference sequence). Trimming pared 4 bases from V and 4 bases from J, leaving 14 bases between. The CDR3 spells CASSPTGPSTEAFF. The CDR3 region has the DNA TGTGCCAGCAGCCCGACTGGTCCGAGCACTGAAGCTTTCTTT.

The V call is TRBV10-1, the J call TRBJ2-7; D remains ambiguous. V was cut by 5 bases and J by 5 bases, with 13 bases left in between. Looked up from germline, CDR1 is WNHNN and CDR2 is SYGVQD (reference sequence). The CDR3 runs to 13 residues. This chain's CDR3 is CASSLGISNEQYF. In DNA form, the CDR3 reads TGCGCCAGCAGTTTAGGGATTTCAAACGAGCAGTACTTC.

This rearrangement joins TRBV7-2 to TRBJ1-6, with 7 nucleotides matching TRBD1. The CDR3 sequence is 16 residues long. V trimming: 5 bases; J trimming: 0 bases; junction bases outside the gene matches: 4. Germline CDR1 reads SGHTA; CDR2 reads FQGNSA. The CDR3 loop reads CASSPDRSSYNSPLHF. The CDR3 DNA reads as TGTGCCAGCAGCCCGGACAGGAGCTCCTATAATTCACCCCTCCACTTT. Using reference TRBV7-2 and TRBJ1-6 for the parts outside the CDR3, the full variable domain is GAGVSQSPSNKVTEKGKDVELRCDPISGHTALYWYRQSLGQGLEFLIYFQGNSAPDKSGLPSDRFSAERTGGSVSTLTIQRTQQEDSAVYLCASSPDRSSYNSPLHFGNGTRLTVT.

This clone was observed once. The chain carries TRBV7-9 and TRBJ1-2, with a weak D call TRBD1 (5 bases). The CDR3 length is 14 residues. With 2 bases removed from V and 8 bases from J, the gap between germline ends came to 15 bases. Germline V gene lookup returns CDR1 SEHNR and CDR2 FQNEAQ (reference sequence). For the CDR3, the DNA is TGTGCCAGCAGCTTAAATTCTGTGGGGGAAGGCTACACCTTC. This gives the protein CASSLNSVGEGYTF.

CDR3 DNA sequence: TGTGCCAGCAGCCGAGACTCCGGGGATGCTTTCTTT. This gives the protein CASSRDSGDAFF. The chain combines TRBV7-9 with TRBJ1-1; D unresolved. Trimming cost V 5 bases and J 11 bases, with 15 bases left between them. This CDR3 is 12 amino acids long. Germline-derived CDR1 and CDR2 are SEHNR and FQNEAQ (reference sequence).